This T cell receptor (beta chain) originates from a study of post-analysis software for immune sequencing data. Study-level points and caveats: The normalized Chao1 diversity of multiple sclerosis patients was significantly lower than that of controls.

With regard to this clonotype: The antigen is undetermined.

Every TCR beta cDNA library bore unique molecular identifiers. Via MiXCR, TCRdb re-called the PCR reads, giving one row per CDR3 protein. The table lists about 540,000 distinct CDR3 sequences, 34% of them singletons. The receptor was isolated from a girl aged 2-17 years with multiple sclerosis. The sample taken for sequencing was blood.

As DNA, the CDR3 is TGTGCCATCAAGGCGGGGGCGCCGGGAGATACGCAGTATTTT. Translating gives CAIKAGAPGDTQYF. The chain employs TRBV10-3 and TRBJ2-3, with D possibly being TRBD2 (7 bases). CDR1 is ENHRY and CDR2 is SYGVKD in the germline V gene. V was shortened by 7 bases and J by 5 bases, with 16 bases between the two germline ends. The CDR3 contains 14 residues.